The clone carrying this T cell receptor beta chain has more than one count but fewer than ten. What it recognizes is unknown. The CDR3 totals 11 residues. CDR1 SQVTM and CDR2 ANQGSEA come from the germline V gene. V lost 4 bases and J lost 4, with 7 bases in between. The data stem from a study of T cell repertoires in cytomegalovirus infection. General study findings and limits: The response measured ex vivo was dominated by TCR beta clonotypes (HLA-C-restricted and CMV-specific).

TCRdb reanalysed the reads using MiXCR and keeps one entry per CDR3 protein. This table holds around 770,000 distinct CDR3 sequences, about 29% found once. The TCR originated in a human donor in good health (CMV status not recorded). Some clones in this sample may be carry-over from other donors' samples. The input for sequencing was cultured CD8+ T cells from PBMCs, taken from culture after CMV antigen stimulation. The chain has TRBV29-1 and TRBJ2-5; D gene uncertain. The DNA of the CDR3 is TGCAGCGTTGGGTCGGGAGAGACCCAGTACTTC. Protein sequence: CSVGSGETQYF.